The 21 T cell receptor beta chains in this list originate from one sample, sequenced in a study of T-cell reconstitution after alpha-beta-depleted transplantation in children. TCRbeta library construction was performed incorporating unique molecular identifiers. MiXCR, run by TCRdb on the PCR reads, gives a single entry per CDR3 protein. The table lists about 610,000 distinct CDR3 sequences, over 9.5% of them singletons. The specimen was PBMCs from the stem cell graft donor, collected from the stem cell graft. The receptors originated from a human donor who donated a stem cell graft to a child with acute myeloid leukemia.

This chain joins TRBV12-3 or TRBV12-4 and TRBJ2-2; 7 bases fit TRBD1. The CDR3 consists of 15 residues. With V trimmed by 7 bases and J by 4 bases, 9 bases remained unmatched. CDR3 bases: TGTGCCAGCAAAAAGGGGGCGGCCAGCACCGGGGAGCTGTTTTTT. Its protein is CASKKGAASTGELFF.

The table lists this clonotype with many counts. This chain uses TRBV7-2 with TRBJ2-5; D might be TRBD1 (5 bases). The CDR3 has 16 residues. The V and J ends lost 5 bases and 5 bases respectively, with 21 bases between them. CDR1 and CDR2 (germline): SGHTA, FQGNSA. The CDR3 region is CASSPQGWSTLETQYF. CDR3 coding DNA: TGTGCCAGCAGCCCCCAGGGTTGGTCGACCTTGGAGACCCAGTACTTC. Based on the CDR3 plus reference TRBV7-2 and TRBJ2-5, the full variable domain is GAGVSQSPSNKVTEKGKDVELRCDPISGHTALYWYRQSLGQGLEFLIYFQGNSAPDKSGLPSDRFSAERTGGSVSTLTIQRTQQEDSAVYLCASSPQGWSTLETQYFGPGTRLLVL.

This clonotype was counted only a few times. V gene TRBV9 combines with J gene TRBJ2-2; 10 nucleotides align to TRBD1. Unmatched junction bases numbered 8, after V lost 2 bases and J lost 7 bases. The germline V gene has CDR1 SGDLS and CDR2 YYNGEE. This CDR3 spans 16 amino acids. In DNA form, the CDR3 reads TGTGCCAGCAGCGTTTCCGGGACAGGGGTTCGCGGGGAGCTGTTTTTT. Protein sequence: CASSVSGTGVRGELFF.

This clonotype was found a few times. The V call is TRBV6-2 or TRBV6-3, the J call TRBJ2-1, with 7 bases identical to TRBD2. V gave up 6 bases and J gave up 9 bases; unmatched junction bases: 8. Germline V lookup: CDR1 MNHEY, CDR2 SVGEGT. This CDR3 is 13 amino acids long. As DNA, the CDR3 is TGTGCCAGCAGGGAGGGACTATATGGTGAGCAGTTCTTC. As protein: CASREGLYGEQFF.

This clonotype has only a few counts. The V gene is TRBV20-1, the J gene TRBJ1-5; D is perhaps TRBD1 (5 bases). CDR1 and CDR2 from the germline V gene are DFQATT and SNEGSKA (reference sequence). V was trimmed by 7 bases and J by 3 bases, leaving 22 bases between them. The CDR3 spans 16 residues. CDR3 in amino acids: CSVRTQTPTFNQPQHF. CDR3 coding DNA: TGCAGTGTCAGGACACAAACACCTACCTTCAATCAGCCCCAGCATTTT.

At least ten counts were recorded for this clonotype. The V gene is TRBV6-1, the J gene TRBJ2-1; D ambiguous. Trimming took off 9 bases at V and 1 base at J, with 16 bases between the two ends. Germline V gene lookup returns CDR1 MNHNS and CDR2 SASEGT. The CDR3 contains 15 residues. CDR3 nucleotides: TGTGCCAGTGGCCGGCTACAGCGATCCTACAATGAGCAGTTCTTC. Its protein is CASGRLQRSYNEQFF.

The CDR3 DNA reads as TGTGCCAGCAGGACAGGAGCCTCTGGAAACACCATATATTTT. Amino acid sequence: CASRTGASGNTIYF. The chain is built from TRBV2 and TRBJ1-3; D perhaps matches TRBD1 (6 bases). In germline, CDR1 is SNHLY, CDR2 FYNNEI. Trimming stripped 6 bases from V and 0 bases from J, with 9 bases between. The CDR3 consists of 14 residues.

The sample holds a few counts of this clonotype. This chain joins TRBV6-2 or TRBV6-3 and TRBJ1-2; unclear D gene. The CDR3 loop spans 16 amino acids. V lost 5 bases and J lost 1, with 17 bases in between. CDR1 is MNHEY and CDR2 is SVGEGT in the germline V gene. CDR3 amino acids: CASSHERRYNNYGYTF. CDR3 DNA: TGTGCCAGCAGTCACGAGAGACGTTACAATAACTATGGCTACACCTTC.

This clonotype has ten or more counts. The chain has TRBV28 and TRBJ2-7; 10 bases are shared with TRBD2. From germline, CDR1 is MDHEN and CDR2 SYDVKM. The CDR3 extends over 16 amino acids. Losses at the gene ends were 4 bases for V and 3 bases for J; bases not matched to a gene: 9. CDR3 coding DNA: TGTGCCAGCAGTTCCCCATCTAGCGGGGGCCACTACGAGCAGTACTTC. Translation gives CASSSPSSGGHYEQYF.

A few counts support this clonotype. This sequence joins TRBV20-1 and TRBJ2-5, with D tentatively TRBD1 (5 bases). Germline CDR1 and CDR2: DFQATT and SNEGSKA (reference sequence). Trimming removed 5 bases from V and 5 bases from J, with 15 bases in between. The CDR3 contains 13 residues. CDR3 sequence reads: CSAGYAGMETQYF. CDR3 bases: TGCAGTGCTGGATATGCAGGGATGGAGACCCAGTACTTC.

The gene calls are TRBV20-1 and TRBJ1-2; unclear D gene. CDR1 DFQATT and CDR2 SNEGSKA come from the germline V gene (reference sequence). Trimming took off 6 bases at V and 4 bases at J, with 15 bases between the two ends. The CDR3 spans 13 residues. Here the CDR3 reads CSAPTGLIYGYTF. In nucleotides, the CDR3 is TGCAGTGCCCCCACGGGGTTGATCTATGGCTACACCTTC.

The sample holds a few counts of this clonotype. The chain couples TRBV20-1 to TRBJ2-3; TRBD2 matches at 9 bases. The germline CDR1 and CDR2 sequences are DFQATT and SNEGSKA (reference sequence). The V gene end was trimmed by 0 bases and the J gene end by 4 bases; junction bases not matched to a gene: 8. The CDR3 covers 16 residues. This chain's CDR3 is CSARDQSSGSPDTQYF. The CDR3 bases are TGCAGTGCTAGAGATCAGAGTAGCGGGAGCCCAGATACGCAGTATTTT.

This clonotype has more than one count but fewer than ten. This chain links TRBV7-9 with TRBJ2-1; D remains ambiguous. The CDR3 is 12 residues long. Germline assignment: CDR1 SEHNR and CDR2 FQNEAQ (reference sequence). Trimming stripped 3 bases from V and 7 bases from J, with 7 bases between. CDR3 in DNA: TGTGCCAGCAGCTTTGGGCGGAATGAGCAGTTCTTC. Translation: CASSFGRNEQFF. Full variable domain (remainder filled in from reference TRBV7-9 and TRBJ2-1): DTGVSQNPRHKITKRGQNVTFRCDPISEHNRLYWYRQTLGQGPEFLTYFQNEAQLEKSRLLSDRFSAERPKGSFSTLEIQRTEQGDSAMYLCASSFGRNEQFFGPGTRLTVL.

The V and J genes are TRBV12-3 or TRBV12-4 and TRBJ2-2; TRBD1 matches at 8 bases. The junction had 4 bases not matched to a gene; V was cut back by 3 bases and J by 1 base. The CDR3 is made up of 16 amino acids. For the CDR3, the DNA is TGTGCCAGCAGTTTTCCGACAGGGGTGAACACCGGGGAGCTGTTTTTT. Amino acids: CASSFPTGVNTGELFF.

This clonotype has more than one count but fewer than ten. The chain couples TRBV20-1 to TRBJ2-1; 10 bases line up with TRBD2. The length of the CDR3 is 15 residues. After removal of 3 bases from V and 4 bases from J, the junction contained 6 bases not matched to a gene. Germline V gives CDR1 DFQATT, CDR2 SNEGSKA (reference sequence). This CDR3 reads CSASMPSGSYNEQFF. The CDR3 DNA sequence: TGCAGTGCTAGCATGCCTAGCGGGAGTTACAATGAGCAGTTCTTC.

The sample holds many counts of this clonotype. Written as DNA, the CDR3 is TGTGCTAGTGGTAATGGACAGGGAGTACGAGATACGCAGTATTTT. Translation: CASGNGQGVRDTQYF. V usage is TRBV12-5 and J usage is TRBJ2-3, with 8 bases fitting TRBD1. This CDR3 region has 15 residues. CDR1 is LGHNT, CDR2 FRNRAP, per germline. V lost 5 bases and J lost 5; bases outside the gene matches: 9.

This chain joins TRBV7-9 and TRBJ2-7, with 7 bases lining up with TRBD1. This CDR3 has 15 amino acids. Looked up from germline, CDR1 is SEHNR and CDR2 is FQNEAQ (reference sequence). The V gene end was trimmed by 3 bases and the J gene end by 7 bases; junction bases not matched to a gene: 12. The CDR3 reads CASSFTSGQPYEQYF. CDR3 nucleotides: TGTGCCAGCAGCTTCACCTCGGGACAGCCTTATGAGCAGTACTTC.

The chain has TRBV12-3 or TRBV12-4 and TRBJ1-5; no clear D gene. The CDR3 runs to 16 residues. The V end lost 1 base, the J end lost 0 bases, and 10 bases lay between the germline ends. The CDR3, as DNA: TGTGCCAGCAGTTTAGGACAACCCTATAGCAATCAGCCCCAGCATTTT. Its translation: CASSLGQPYSNQPQHF.

This clonotype was counted a few times. The chain is built from TRBV29-1 and TRBJ2-7, with 10 positions matching TRBD1. From germline, CDR1 is SQVTM and CDR2 ANQGSEA. This CDR3 region has 14 residues. V was clipped by 6 bases and J by 2 bases; unmatched bases: 7. The CDR3 DNA follows: TGCAGCGTGGAATTTGGACAGGGGGCCTACGAGCAGTACTTC. As protein: CSVEFGQGAYEQYF.

This chain links TRBV4-2 with TRBJ2-1, with D perhaps matching TRBD2 (6 bases). This CDR3 region has 16 residues. Germline values: CDR1 LGHNA, CDR2 YNFKEQ. The V end was cut by 3 bases, the J end by 4 bases, with 16 bases between. The CDR3 sequence is CASSQDLAGTYNEQFF. The CDR3 region has the DNA TGTGCCAGCAGCCAGGACTTGGCGGGGACGTACAATGAGCAGTTCTTC.

The rearrangement links TRBV30 to TRBJ2-2; 10 bases align to TRBD1. The CDR3 loop spans 16 amino acids. CDR1 and CDR2 (germline): GTSNPN, SVGIG (reference sequence). The J segment lost 0 bases and the V segment lost 2 bases, leaving 3 bases of the junction unmatched. The CDR3, as DNA: TGTGCCTGGAGTTCCGGGACAGGGGCGAACACCGGGGAGCTGTTTTTT. Translated, it gives CAWSSGTGANTGELFF.